One and the same sample provided the 5 T cell receptor beta chains below, sequenced in a study of beta chain features in type 1 diabetes. All of the isolated RNA was reverse transcribed, so expressed TCRB transcripts were sequenced. Sequenced by immunoSEQ multiplex PCR; TCRdb stores in-frame clones only, minus some. This sample has around 690,000 clones; roughly 12% occur once, and the top ten carry around 0.12%. Regarding the study as a whole: In all four CD4+ subsets, TCRB CDR3 length was significantly, moderately reduced in type 1 diabetes.

No cognate antigen is known for these TCRs. Sequencing input: naive CD4+ T cells from blood. These receptors all stem from a man younger than 45 with type 1 diabetes.

This clone occurred a few times. The chain links TRBV23-1 to TRBJ1-5; D call uncertain. TRBV23-1 is marked as an open reading frame, function uncertain. This CDR3 spans 13 amino acids. V was pared by 8 bases and J by 4 bases, with 12 bases between. The CDR3 coding sequence is TGCGCCAGCCCTACGACGCGGAATCAGCCCCAGCATTTT. This sequence encodes CASPTTRNQPQHF.

The rearrangement joins TRBV5-1 to TRBJ1-1; TRBD1 matches at 8 bases. In germline, CDR1 is SGHRS, CDR2 YFSETQ. This CDR3 contains 17 residues. The junction had 8 bases not matched to a gene; V was cut back by 0 bases and J by 1 base. CDR3 residues: CASSLADRAFGNTEAFF. In DNA form, the CDR3 reads TGCGCCAGCAGCTTGGCGGACAGGGCTTTTGGGAACACTGAAGCTTTCTTT.

V and J are TRBV28 and TRBJ1-2; 8 bases fit TRBD1. The J segment lost 3 bases and the V segment lost 4 bases, leaving 1 base of the junction unmatched. The CDR3 sequence is 13 residues long. Germline CDR1 MDHEN, CDR2 SYDVKM. The CDR3 reads CASSSGGYYGYTF. DNA of the CDR3: TGTGCCAGCAGTTCAGGGGGCTACTATGGCTACACCTTC.

The chain couples TRBV30 to TRBJ2-1, with D unresolved. Germline loops: CDR1 GTSNPN, CDR2 SVGIG (reference sequence). V lost 0 bases to trimming and J lost 9 bases, with 12 bases between them. The CDR3 has 13 amino acids. The CDR3, as DNA: TGTGCCTGGAGTGTAGGTAGTGAGACTGAGCAGTTCTTC. Protein: CAWSVGSETEQFF.

The gene calls are TRBV7-2 and TRBJ1-3; the D gene is possibly TRBD1 (6 bases). The length of the CDR3 is 14 residues. V gave up 3 bases and J gave up 4 bases, with 10 bases separating them. Germline CDR1 and CDR2: SGHTA and FQGNSA. The CDR3 loop reads CASSLGTRGNTIYF. For the CDR3, the DNA is TGTGCCAGCAGCTTGGGGACAAGAGGAAACACCATATATTTT.